This entry is about one T cell receptor beta chain. Antigen: not known. Treatment reported: around 19 received Ad26.COV2.S at low or high dose, single or two shots; about five received placebo; per-sample allocation not given. It was on day 63 after the first vaccine or placebo injection that samples were taken. Produced via immunoSEQ multiplex PCR; TCRdb's table is partial and in-frame only. The table records about 350,000 clones, roughly 85% of them present only once. The data belong to a study of Ad26.COV2.S vaccination and SARS-CoV-2 variants. Whole-study results and caveats: Analytic work on TCR breadth and depth might have understated the full extent of total T cell responses.

Sequencing used peripheral blood, obtained in a trial of Ad26.COV2.S vaccine versus placebo. This TCR was recovered from a person aged 18 to 65 who received the Ad26.COV2.S COVID-19 vaccine or a placebo.

CDR3 in DNA: TGTGCCAGCAGCGTAGGGGACTCCGACACCGGGGAGCTGTTTTTT. It yields the protein CASSVGDSDTGELFF. The chain links TRBV9 to TRBJ2-2; possibly TRBD2 for D (6 bases). Germline V gives CDR1 SGDLS, CDR2 YYNGEE. The length of the CDR3 is 15 residues. Trimming took 0 bases from V and 3 from J, leaving 9 bases between them.